This record concerns one TCR beta chain sequence. As originally analysed: Counts of nucleated cells, estimated from reference gene primer amplification, were obtained. The repertoire was sequenced with immunoSEQ multiplex PCR; TCRdb's copy has only in-frame clones and lacks some. The V and J calls and clone size are taken from that table; D and trimming were inferred from the DNA. The repertoire has about 280,000 clones, roughly 89% of them found once; the top ten carry around 2.9%. This record belongs to a study of blood T cell repertoires in COVID-19. In the study overall: The study drew acute and convalescent COVID-19 samples from the United States, Italy and Spain. T cells, B-cell-depleted T cells, or PBMCs supplied cDNA or gDNA.

After removal of 5 bases from V and 4 bases from J, the junction contained 11 bases not matched to a gene. Per the germline V gene, CDR1 is MDHEN and CDR2 is SYDVKM. The CDR3 runs to 15 residues. The chain links TRBV28 to TRBJ2-7; 7 nucleotides match TRBD1. The receptor's source is a woman in her thirties with active or convalescent COVID-19. The sequenced sample consisted of peripheral blood. The CDR3 DNA follows: TGTGCCAGCAGTGAACAGGGAAGGGGGCATTACGAGCAGTACTTC. It codes for CASSEQGRGHYEQYF.